This is a list of T cell receptor beta chains from one sample in a study of blood T cell repertoires in COVID-19. Sequencing was performed with immunoSEQ multiplex PCR; in TCRdb, only in-frame clones are kept and a portion is missing. The table includes roughly 200,000 clones, 88% detected once. The specimen was peripheral blood. The receptors originated from a man aged 18-30 years with active or convalescent COVID-19. The CDR3 runs from the conserved cysteine through the conserved F or W. The order of the fields is V gene, CDR3 length, J gene, CDR3 protein.

>TRBV11-3|15|TRBJ2-2
CASSPRQGGTGELFF
>TRBV30|14|TRBJ1-3
CAWPGTASGNTIYF
>TRBV4-3|17|TRBJ1-6
CASSQDLESANNSPLHF
>TRBV18|14|TRBJ2-7
CASSPASGVYEQYF
>TRBV11-2|16|TRBJ1-6
CASSSTGGAVVSPLHF
>TRBV11-2|14|TRBJ2-3
CASSPGLSTDTQYF
>TRBV6-5|13|TRBJ2-2
CASPRVATGELFF
>TRBV4-1|21|TRBJ2-1
CASSQDPSFSGARGSYNEQFF
>TRBV29-1|14|TRBJ1-1
CSVVRRGEGTEAFF
>TRBV4-1|15|TRBJ1-2
CASSQIRQGGYGYTF
>TRBV7-8|17|TRBJ2-1
CASSLARLAGQYNEQFF
>TRBV12-3/TRBV12-4|12|TRBJ1-1
CASSLSFAEAFF
>TRBV5-1|18|TRBJ1-6
CASSPLGGRSSYNSPLHF
>TRBV27|13|TRBJ1-5
CASGRASNQPQHF
>TRBV7-2|15|TRBJ2-4
CASSPGLFEYGIQYF
>TRBV28|16|TRBJ2-2
CASIGDSGRHTGELFF
>TRBV28|14|TRBJ2-7
CASSLDRVSYEQYF
>TRBV5-4|16|TRBJ2-3
CASSLEVAGTKDTQYF
>TRBV28|14|TRBJ1-1
CASIQGVVNTEAFF
>TRBV18|16|TRBJ2-3
CASSRVSLMATNTQYF
>TRBV10-3|15|TRBJ2-3
CAIRLEGGVADTQYF
>TRBV14|15|TRBJ1-3
CASSLITSSGNTIYF
>TRBV28|16|TRBJ1-5
CASSPHLRYVNQPQHF
>TRBV28|12|TRBJ2-7
CASRAVTYEQYF
>TRBV6-5|14|TRBJ1-1
CASLPEVENTEAFF
>TRBV5-1|19|TRBJ1-4
CASSPRKDRISPGNEKLFF
>TRBV2|13|TRBJ1-1
CASISAMNTEAFF
>TRBV25-1|15|TRBJ2-7
CASSESETSGYEQYF
>TRBV30|16|TRBJ2-3
CACHPPGQGRTDTQYF
>TRBV7-7|15|TRBJ2-5
CASSFGAGGYETQYF
>TRBV5-4|16|TRBJ1-1
CASSLAADSLNTEAFF
>TRBV7-9|15|TRBJ1-5
CASSLAAGPNQPQHF
>TRBV5-1|16|TRBJ1-4
CASSLGGMGHNEKLFF
>TRBV6-5|15|TRBJ1-2
CASSYSRDRVYGYTF
>TRBV5-1|15|TRBJ1-1
CASSSLLRGNTEAFF
>TRBV11-2|13|TRBJ2-7
CASSLVQGFEQYF
>TRBV7-9|15|TRBJ1-2
CASSSGVGGSYGYTF
>TRBV18|13|TRBJ2-7
CASSPGTQGEQYF
>TRBV30|16|TRBJ1-2
CAWSATDRDRDYGYTF
>TRBV5-1|14|TRBJ2-7
CASSLAQGVGEQYF
>TRBV7-2|15|TRBJ2-1
CASLTAVSSYNEQFF
>TRBV28|18|TRBJ2-7
CASSLQRDRNTHPYEQYF
>TRBV9|14|TRBJ2-7
CASSPGTGGAKQYF
>TRBV4-2|16|TRBJ1-4
CASSQYGTVTNEKLFF
>TRBV19|14|TRBJ2-1
CASRIGSLDNEQFF
>TRBV7-2|15|TRBJ1-1
CASSVVSGQLGEAFF
>TRBV6-5|15|TRBJ1-6
CASSYAGSYNSPLHF
>TRBV30|12|TRBJ1-2
CAWSGTGGGYTF
>TRBV5-1|16|TRBJ1-3
CASSLGDGSSGNTIYF